This TCR beta chain was documented in a study of blood T cells in healthy people across ages. The germline V gene has CDR1 LGHNA and CDR2 YNFKEQ. The CDR3 has 15 residues. V was pared by 0 bases and J by 0 bases, with 9 bases between. A single count supports this clonotype. A second PCR of about 6 to 12 cycles used a sample-barcoded 5' primer and a J-beta primer mix. TCRdb itself ran the 5' RACE reads through MiXCR, one entry per CDR3 protein. This table holds 910,000 or so distinct CDR3 sequences, roughly 50% found once. This receptor was obtained from a woman aged 55 to 70 in good health. The sequenced sample was blood. The chain is built from TRBV4-2 and TRBJ2-7; D unresolved. The CDR3 nucleotides read TGTGCCAGCAGCCAAGAAACGAGAAGCTCCTACGAGCAGTACTTC. It specifies CASSQETRSSYEQYF.